This T cell receptor beta chain derives from a study of blood T cell repertoires in COVID-19. Overall study context: Sites in the United States, Italy and Spain provided acute and convalescent COVID-19 samples. PBMCs, B-cell-depleted T cells, or T cells were the source of the cDNA or gDNA that made up the material.

Germline V gene lookup returns CDR1 SGHDN and CDR2 FVKESK. V was clipped by 4 bases and J by 8 bases; unmatched bases: 4. CDR3 length: 12 residues. Libraries were prepared by immunoSEQ multiplex PCR; TCRdb keeps only in-frame clonotypes and omits some of them. The sample holds about 55,000 clones, approximately 80% seen once. This clone was found a few times. The sequencing sample was made of peripheral blood. This chain links TRBV14 with TRBJ1-2; TRBD1 aligns across 7 bases. The origin of this receptor is a human donor in a cohort sampled during active COVID-19. The CDR3 reads CASSLDRIGYTF. The DNA of the CDR3 is TGTGCCAGCAGCCTGGACAGGATCGGCTACACCTTC.